This TCR beta chain was obtained from a study of blood T cell repertoires in COVID-19. Overall study context: The origin of the acute and convalescent COVID-19 samples was the United States, Italy and Spain.

Sequenced by immunoSEQ multiplex PCR; TCRdb stores in-frame clones only, minus some. The table lists 100,000 or so clones, around 90% of them singletons, with 2.3% in the top ten. The CDR3 length is 16 residues. The trim removed 1 base at V and 6 bases at J, leaving 8 bases unmatched. The germline V gene has CDR1 LGHNA and CDR2 YSLEER. This chain connects TRBV4-3 to TRBJ2-2; 7 nucleotides agree with TRBD2. Sequencing was done on a sample of peripheral blood. The source is a human donor with active COVID-19. The donor label of this sample is uncertain. CDR3 DNA: TGCGCCAGCAGCCAAGGCGACAGCGGGGCCCCCGGGGAGCTGTTTTTT. Amino acids: CASSQGDSGAPGELFF.